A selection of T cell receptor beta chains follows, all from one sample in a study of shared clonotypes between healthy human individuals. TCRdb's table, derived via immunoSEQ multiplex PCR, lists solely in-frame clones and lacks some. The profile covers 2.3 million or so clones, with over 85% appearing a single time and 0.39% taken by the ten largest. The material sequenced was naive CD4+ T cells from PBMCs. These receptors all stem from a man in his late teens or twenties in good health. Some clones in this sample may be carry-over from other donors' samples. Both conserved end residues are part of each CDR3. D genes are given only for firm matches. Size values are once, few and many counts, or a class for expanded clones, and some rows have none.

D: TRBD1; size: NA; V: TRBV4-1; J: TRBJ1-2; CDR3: CASSQADRTGGYTF; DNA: TGCGCCAGCAGCCAAGCGGATCGGACAGGGGGCTACACCTTC
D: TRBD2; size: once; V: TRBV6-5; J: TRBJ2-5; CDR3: CASSYLGTNQETQYF; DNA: TGTGCCAGCAGTTACCTGGGGACTAACCAAGAGACCCAGTACTTC
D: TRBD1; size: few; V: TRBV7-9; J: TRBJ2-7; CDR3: CASRDRADEQYF; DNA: TGTGCCAGCAGGGACAGGGCTGACGAGCAGTACTTC
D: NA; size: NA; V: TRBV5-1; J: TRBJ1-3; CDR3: CASSLAGSLSGNTIYF; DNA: TGCGCCAGCAGCTTGGCGGGGAGCCTCTCTGGAAACACCATATATTTT
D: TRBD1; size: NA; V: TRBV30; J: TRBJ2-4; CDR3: CAWSLGLTGGKNIQYF; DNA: TGTGCCTGGAGTCTGGGCCTTACAGGGGGCAAAAACATTCAGTACTTC
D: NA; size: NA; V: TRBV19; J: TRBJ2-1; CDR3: CASISSWGNDEQFF; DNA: TGTGCCAGTATTAGTAGCTGGGGGAACGATGAGCAGTTCTTC
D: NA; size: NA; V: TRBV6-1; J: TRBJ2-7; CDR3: CATSLSWTYEQYF; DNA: TGTGCCACCTCCCTGTCTTGGACCTACGAGCAGTACTTC
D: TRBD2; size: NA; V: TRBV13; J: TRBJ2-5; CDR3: CASSPIAGGAETQYF; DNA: TGTGCCAGCAGCCCCATAGCGGGAGGCGCAGAGACCCAGTACTTC
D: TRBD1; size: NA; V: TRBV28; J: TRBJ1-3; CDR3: CASSLGTGGIFGNTIYF; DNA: TGTGCCAGCAGTTTAGGGACAGGGGGCATCTTCGGAAACACCATATATTTT
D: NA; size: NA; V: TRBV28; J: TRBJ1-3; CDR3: CASSWTPPGQSGNTIYF; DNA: TGTGCCAGCAGCTGGACCCCGCCAGGGCAATCGGGAAACACCATATATTTT
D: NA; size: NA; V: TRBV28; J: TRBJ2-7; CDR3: CASSLTMGPLGEQYF; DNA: TGTGCCAGCAGTTTGACCATGGGACCTCTGGGGGAGCAGTACTTC
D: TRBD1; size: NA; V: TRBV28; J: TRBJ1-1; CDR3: CASSFRDRAAQAFF; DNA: TGTGCCAGCAGTTTCAGGGACAGGGCCGCCCAAGCTTTCTTT
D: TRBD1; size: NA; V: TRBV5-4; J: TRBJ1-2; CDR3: CASSQGTAEITGYGYTF; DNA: TGTGCCAGCAGCCAAGGGACAGCCGAGATAACGGGCTATGGCTACACCTTC
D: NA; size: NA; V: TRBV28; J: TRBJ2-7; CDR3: CASSSPTSGEQYF; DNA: TGTGCCAGCAGTTCCCCCACCAGTGGCGAGCAGTACTTC
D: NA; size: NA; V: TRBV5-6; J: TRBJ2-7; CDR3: CASSLGVGTQYEQYF; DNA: TGTGCCAGCAGCCTCGGGGTGGGGACACAATACGAGCAGTACTTC
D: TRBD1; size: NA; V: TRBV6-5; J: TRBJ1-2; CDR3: CASSSQGAANYGYTF; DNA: TGTGCCAGCAGTTCACAGGGGGCCGCAAACTATGGCTACACCTTC
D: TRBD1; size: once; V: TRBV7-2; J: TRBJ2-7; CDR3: CASSSLGPGTGLNYEQYF; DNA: TGTGCCAGCAGCTCCCTCGGTCCCGGGACAGGGTTAAACTACGAGCAGTACTTC
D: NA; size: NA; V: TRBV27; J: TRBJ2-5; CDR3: CASSFRRSETQYF; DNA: TGTGCCAGCAGCTTCAGACGGTCGGAGACCCAGTACTTC
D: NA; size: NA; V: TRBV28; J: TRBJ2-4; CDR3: CASIRASGKPGRGAKNIQYF; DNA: TGTGCCAGCATCAGAGCGAGCGGGAAACCTGGGAGGGGGGCCAAAAACATTCAGTACTTC
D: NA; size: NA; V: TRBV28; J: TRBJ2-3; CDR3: CASSPRALGTDTQYF; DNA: TGTGCCAGCTCCCCCAGGGCCCTCGGGACAGATACGCAGTATTTT
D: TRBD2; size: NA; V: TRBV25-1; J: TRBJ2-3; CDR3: CASSDPSGRGTDTQYF; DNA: TGTGCCAGCAGTGACCCTAGCGGGAGGGGAACAGATACGCAGTATTTT
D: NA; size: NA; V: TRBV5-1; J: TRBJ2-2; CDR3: CASSARGPTTGELFF; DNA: TGCGCCAGCAGCGCTAGAGGCCCCACGACCGGGGAGCTGTTTTTT
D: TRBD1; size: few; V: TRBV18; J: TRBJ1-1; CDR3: CASSEGQGDPEAFF; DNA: TGTGCCAGCTCCGAGGGACAGGGGGATCCTGAAGCTTTCTTT